Listed here are 23 T cell receptor beta chains from one sample, sequenced in a study of blood T cell repertoires in COVID-19. The data were produced by immunoSEQ multiplex PCR, yet TCRdb's version contains in-frame clones alone and is incomplete. The sample has approximately 280,000 clones; approximately 85% are singletons. The sample consisted of peripheral blood. Receptors were obtained from a woman between 70 and 85 years old with acute or convalescent COVID-19.

This clone was recorded only once. The gene calls are TRBV3-1 (or the pseudogene TRBV3-2) and TRBJ2-3, with D perhaps TRBD2 (5 bases). Germline V gives CDR1 LGHDT, CDR2 YNNKEL (reference sequence). CDR3 size: 15 residues. The V and J ends lost 6 bases and 1 base respectively, with 14 bases between them. The CDR3 here is CASRDTSRGTDTQYF. The CDR3 bases are TGTGCCAGCAGGGATACTAGTAGGGGCACAGATACGCAGTATTTT.

The rearrangement joins TRBV6-6 to TRBJ2-7; a possible D gene is TRBD1 (6 bases). This CDR3 spans 12 amino acids. Germline V gives CDR1 MNHNY, CDR2 SVGAGI (reference sequence). V was clipped by 7 bases and J by 2 bases, with 9 bases between them. CDR3 nucleotides: TGTGCCAGCACCCAGGGGCCCTACGAGCAGTACTTC. It translates to CASTQGPYEQYF.

This clone was counted only a few times. V and J are TRBV4-1 and TRBJ1-1; maybe TRBD1 (5 bases). The V end lost 1 base, the J end lost 5 bases, and 8 bases lay between the germline ends. The CDR3 consists of 13 residues. Germline CDR1 is MGHRA and CDR2 is YSYEKL. The CDR3 bases are TGCGCCAGCAGCCAAGTCCAGGGAACTGAAGCTTTCTTT. Translation gives CASSQVQGTEAFF.

About this clone: Within the sample, other DNA sequences also encode this same CDR3. The rearrangement uses TRBV19 and TRBJ1-2, with 7 bases fitting TRBD1. The J segment lost 2 bases and the V segment lost 4 bases, leaving 1 base of the junction unmatched. This CDR3 spans 13 amino acids. CDR1 and CDR2 (germline): LNHDA, SQIVND (reference sequence). The CDR3 loop is CASSRTGNYGYTF. The CDR3 DNA sequence: TGTGCCAGTAGTAGGACAGGAAACTATGGCTACACCTTC.

The V gene is TRBV5-6, the J gene TRBJ2-1; tentatively, D is TRBD1 (6 bases). The CDR3 is 16 amino acids. Trimming cost V 2 bases and J 0 bases, with 12 bases left between them. Germline CDR1 SGHDT, CDR2 YYEEEE. The CDR3 loop reads CASSLWGRSSYNEQFF. CDR3 bases: TGTGCCAGCAGCTTATGGGGGCGGAGCTCCTACAATGAGCAGTTCTTC. The whole variable domain, filled in from reference TRBV5-6 and TRBJ2-1, reads DAGVTQSPTHLIKTRGQQVTLRCSPKSGHDTVSWYQQALGQGPQFIFQYYEEEERQRGNFPDRFSGHQFPNYSSELNVNALLLGDSALYLCASSLWGRSSYNEQFFGPGTRLTVL.

This chain links TRBV10-3 with TRBJ2-3; D is undetermined. Trimming removed 6 bases at V and 0 bases at J, with 10 bases between. The CDR3 extends over 14 amino acids. Germline V gene lookup returns CDR1 ENHRY and CDR2 SYGVKD. CDR3 region: CAIRPTGSTDTQYF. CDR3 DNA: TGTGCCATCAGGCCAACCGGGAGCACAGATACGCAGTATTTT.

To note about this clone: This same CDR3 is encoded by further DNA sequences in the sample. The rearrangement joins TRBV7-9 to TRBJ1-1; D ambiguous. Germline V lookup: CDR1 SEHNR, CDR2 FQNEAQ (reference sequence). Trimming shortened V by 1 base and J by 4 bases, and 7 bases separated the two germline ends. CDR3 length equals 13 residues. The DNA for the CDR3 is TGTGCCAGCAGCTTAGAAGGCGGCACTGAAGCTTTCTTT. This translates into CASSLEGGTEAFF. The full variable domain, with the rest looked up from reference TRBV7-9 and TRBJ1-1, is DTGVSQNPRHKITKRGQNVTFRCDPISEHNRLYWYRQTLGQGPEFLTYFQNEAQLEKSRLLSDRFSAERPKGSFSTLEIQRTEQGDSAMYLCASSLEGGTEAFFGQGTRLTVV.

This chain links TRBV18 with TRBJ1-3, with D possibly matching TRBD1 (5 bases). The CDR3 contains 12 residues. CDR1 is KGHSH and CDR2 is LQKENI in the germline V gene. Trimming took off 6 bases at V and 7 bases at J, with 10 bases between the two ends. The CDR3 nucleotides are TGTGCCAGCTCGGAGGAGGGGAACACCATATATTTT. It codes for CASSEEGNTIYF.

The rearrangement links TRBV30 to TRBJ1-1; possibly TRBD1 for D (5 bases). The germline V gene has CDR1 GTSNPN and CDR2 SVGIG (reference sequence). The CDR3 covers 13 residues. V lost 5 bases and J 3 bases, leaving 13 bases between the germline ends. The CDR3 sequence: CAWQGLPHTEAFF. CDR3 nucleotides: TGTGCCTGGCAGGGCCTGCCTCACACTGAAGCTTTCTTT.

The chain uses TRBV3-1 (or the pseudogene TRBV3-2) and TRBJ2-5; D may be TRBD1 (6 bases). Germline CDR1 LGHDT, CDR2 YNNKEL (reference sequence). The CDR3 length is 16 residues. With 2 bases removed from V and 0 bases from J, the gap between germline ends came to 13 bases. The CDR3 bases are TGTGCCAGCAGCCAAACTACAGGGAAATACCAAGAGACCCAGTACTTC. This gives the protein CASSQTTGKYQETQYF.

The chain joins TRBV2 to TRBJ1-1; D gene ambiguous. The CDR3 length is 15 residues. Germline CDR1 is SNHLY and CDR2 is FYNNEI. The V end was cut by 6 bases, the J end by 5 bases, with 19 bases between. DNA for the CDR3: TGTGCCAGCAGGGTTGACAATTCGGGGAGGACTGAAGCTTTCTTT. It is translated as CASRVDNSGRTEAFF.

The CDR3 loop is CASTRTIASPLHF. The CDR3 DNA is TGTGCCAGCACGAGGACTATCGCTTCACCCCTCCACTTT. The chain links TRBV6-5 to TRBJ1-6, with D uncertain. This CDR3 is built from 13 residues. V gave up 7 bases and J gave up 9 bases, with 13 bases separating them. Germline V CDR1 and CDR2: MNHEY, SVGAGI.

The genes are TRBV7-3 and TRBJ2-3, with a weak D call TRBD2 (6 bases). This CDR3 contains 15 residues. V lost 1 base to trimming and J lost 1 base, with 9 bases between them. The V gene's germline CDR1 is SGHTA and CDR2 FQGTGA. The DNA of the CDR3 is TGTGCCAGCAGCTTAATCGGGGGAGGCACAGATACGCAGTATTTT. It is translated as CASSLIGGGTDTQYF.

The chain has TRBV18 and TRBJ1-5; 7 nucleotides align to TRBD1. Trimming took 4 bases from V and 7 from J; bases not matched to a gene: 7. The CDR3 extends over 14 amino acids. Germline V gene lookup returns CDR1 KGHSH and CDR2 LQKENI. The CDR3 nucleotides are TGTGCCAGCTCACTAACAGGGGCTGGGCAGCCCCAGCATTTT. Translating it yields CASSLTGAGQPQHF. The whole variable domain, remainder taken from reference TRBV18 and TRBJ1-5, is NAGVMQNPRHLVRRRGQEARLRCSPMKGHSHVYWYRQLPEEGLKFMVYLQKENIIDESGMPKERFSAEFPKEGPSILRIQQVVRGDSAAYFCASSLTGAGQPQHFGDGTRLSIL.

This chain links TRBV6-5 with TRBJ2-5, with 7 bases lining up with TRBD2. Germline CDR1 and CDR2: MNHEY and SVGAGI. The CDR3 extends over 15 amino acids. The ends lost 2 bases at V and 7 bases at J; junction bases unmatched: 10. CDR3 region: CASSYSQGRGGTQYF. The CDR3, as DNA: TGTGCCAGCAGTTACAGCCAAGGGAGGGGCGGGACCCAGTACTTC.

J is TRBJ2-7 and V is TRBV6-6, with 9 bases identical to TRBD1. The CDR3 is 14 residues long. With V trimmed by 4 bases and J by 3 bases, 4 bases remained unmatched. CDR1 MNHNY and CDR2 SVGAGI come from the germline V gene (reference sequence). The CDR3, as DNA: TGTGCCAGCAGTTCCGACAGGGGGGTCTACGAGCAGTACTTC. It yields the protein CASSSDRGVYEQYF.

The gene calls are TRBV5-4 and TRBJ2-7; TRBD2 agrees at 7 bases. This CDR3 contains 16 residues. Losses at the gene ends were 5 bases for V and 1 base for J; bases not matched to a gene: 12. Germline V gene sequence: CDR1 SGHNT, CDR2 YYREEE (reference sequence). CDR3 protein: CASSPGRRGSSYEQYF. The CDR3 bases are TGTGCCAGCAGTCCCGGAAGGCGGGGGTCGTCCTACGAGCAGTACTTC.

A few counts support this clone. J is TRBJ2-7 and V is TRBV6-5; TRBD2 agrees at 13 bases. Germline lookup yields CDR1 MNHEY and CDR2 SVGAGI. The CDR3 is made up of 14 amino acids. V was pared by 6 bases and J by 6 bases, with 5 bases of the junction left unmatched. Here the CDR3 DNA reads TGTGCCAGCAGACTGACTAGCGGGGGGACCGAGCAGTACTTC. Encoded protein: CASRLTSGGTEQYF.

V and J are TRBV15 and TRBJ1-5, with D perhaps matching TRBD1 (5 bases). Looked up from germline, CDR1 is LNHNV and CDR2 is YYDKDF (reference sequence). V was cut by 0 bases and J by 7 bases, with 16 bases left in between. This CDR3 spans 16 amino acids. The CDR3 DNA reads TGTGCCACCAGCAGAGAAGGGCCAAGGGGTGGACAGCCCCAGCATTTT. Its translation is CATSREGPRGGQPQHF.

The chain links TRBV12-3 or TRBV12-4 to TRBJ1-2, with 8 bases aligning to TRBD1. The CDR3 length is 13 residues. V shed 5 bases and J 4 bases; nucleotides not matched to a gene: 3. CDR3 DNA sequence: TGTGCCAGCAGTGCCACAGGGGGCTATGGCTACACCTTC. Translated, it gives CASSATGGYGYTF.

The chain recombines TRBV20-1 with TRBJ1-1; TRBD1 aligns across 7 bases. The CDR3 runs 14 residues. Looked up from germline, CDR1 is DFQATT and CDR2 is SNEGSKA (reference sequence). The trim removed 3 bases at V and 1 base at J, leaving 5 bases unmatched. The CDR3 region has the DNA TGCAGTGCTAGTGTAAGGGGGCCGAACACTGAAGCTTTCTTT. Translation gives CSASVRGPNTEAFF.

This chain connects TRBV2 to TRBJ1-2, with a possible D match to TRBD1 (6 bases). In germline, CDR1 is SNHLY, CDR2 FYNNEI. The CDR3 is made up of 14 amino acids. V shed 2 bases and J shed 4 bases, with 11 bases lying between them. CDR3 amino acids: CASSEQGHGYGYTF. In nucleotides, the CDR3 is TGTGCCAGCAGTGAACAGGGGCACGGCTATGGCTACACCTTC.

The chain carries TRBV11-2 and TRBJ1-2, with D unclear. CDR3 length equals 14 residues. The germline gives CDR1 SGHAT, CDR2 FQNNGV. Trimming removed 1 base at V and 5 bases at J, with 11 bases between. CDR3 DNA sequence: TGTGCCAGCAGCTTAGTAGGTGACGGGTATGGCTACACCTTC. As protein: CASSLVGDGYGYTF.